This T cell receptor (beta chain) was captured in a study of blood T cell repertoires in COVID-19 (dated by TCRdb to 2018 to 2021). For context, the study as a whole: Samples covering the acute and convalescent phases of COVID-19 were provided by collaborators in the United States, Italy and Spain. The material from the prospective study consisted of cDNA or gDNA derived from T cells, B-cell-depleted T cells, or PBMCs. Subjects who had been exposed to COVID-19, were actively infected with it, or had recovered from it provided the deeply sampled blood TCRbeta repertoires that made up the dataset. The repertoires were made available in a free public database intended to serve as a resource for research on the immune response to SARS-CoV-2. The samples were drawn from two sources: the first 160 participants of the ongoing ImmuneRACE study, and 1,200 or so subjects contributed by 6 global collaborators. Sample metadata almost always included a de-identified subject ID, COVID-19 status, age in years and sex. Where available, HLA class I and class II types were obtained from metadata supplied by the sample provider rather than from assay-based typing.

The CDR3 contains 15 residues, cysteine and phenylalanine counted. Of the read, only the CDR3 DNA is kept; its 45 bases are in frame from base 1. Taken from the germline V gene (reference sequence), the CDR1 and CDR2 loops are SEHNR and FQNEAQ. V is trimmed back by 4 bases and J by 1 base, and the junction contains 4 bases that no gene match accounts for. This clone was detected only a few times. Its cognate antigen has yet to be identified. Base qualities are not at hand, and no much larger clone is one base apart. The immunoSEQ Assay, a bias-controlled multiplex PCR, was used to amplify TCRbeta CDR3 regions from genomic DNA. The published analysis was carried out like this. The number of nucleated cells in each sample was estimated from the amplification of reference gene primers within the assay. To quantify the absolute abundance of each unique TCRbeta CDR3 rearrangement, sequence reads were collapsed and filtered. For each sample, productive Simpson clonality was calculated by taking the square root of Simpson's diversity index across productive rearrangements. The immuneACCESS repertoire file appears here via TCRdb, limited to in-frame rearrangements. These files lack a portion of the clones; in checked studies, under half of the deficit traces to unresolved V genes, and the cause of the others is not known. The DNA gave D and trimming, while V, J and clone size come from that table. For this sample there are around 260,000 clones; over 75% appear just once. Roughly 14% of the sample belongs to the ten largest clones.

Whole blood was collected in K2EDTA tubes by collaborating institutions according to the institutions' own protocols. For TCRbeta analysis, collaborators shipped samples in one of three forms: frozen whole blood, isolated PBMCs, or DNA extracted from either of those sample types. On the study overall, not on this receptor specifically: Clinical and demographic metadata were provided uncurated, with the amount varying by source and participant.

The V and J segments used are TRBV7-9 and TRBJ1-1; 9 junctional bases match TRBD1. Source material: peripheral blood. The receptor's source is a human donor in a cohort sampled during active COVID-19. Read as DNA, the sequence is TGTGCCAGCAGCTCGACAGGGGGATCGAACACTGAAGCTTTCTTT. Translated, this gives CASSSTGGSNTEAFF.